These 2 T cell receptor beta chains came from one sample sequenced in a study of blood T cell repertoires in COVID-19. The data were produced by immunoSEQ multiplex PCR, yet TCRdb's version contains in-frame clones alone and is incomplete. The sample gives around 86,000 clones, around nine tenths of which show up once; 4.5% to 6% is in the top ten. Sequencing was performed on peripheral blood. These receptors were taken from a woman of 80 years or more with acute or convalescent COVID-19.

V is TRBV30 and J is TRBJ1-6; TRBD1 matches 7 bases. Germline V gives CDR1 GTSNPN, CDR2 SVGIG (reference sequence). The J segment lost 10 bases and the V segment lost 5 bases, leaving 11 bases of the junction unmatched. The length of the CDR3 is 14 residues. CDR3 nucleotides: TGTGCCTGGCGCGACAGGGCTTTTAAATCACCCCTCCACTTT. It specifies CAWRDRAFKSPLHF.

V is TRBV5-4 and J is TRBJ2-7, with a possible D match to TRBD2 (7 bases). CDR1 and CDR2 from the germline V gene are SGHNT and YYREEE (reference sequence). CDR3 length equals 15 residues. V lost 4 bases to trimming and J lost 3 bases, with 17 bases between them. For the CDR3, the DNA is TGTGCCAGCAGCACAGACGGCGGGGGCCTCTACGAGCAGTACTTC. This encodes CASSTDGGGLYEQYF.